Listed here is a single T cell receptor beta chain. The method was immunoSEQ multiplex PCR; TCRdb's version includes in-frame clones alone and lacks a portion of them. Of a few hundred thousand clones in the sample, 86% were seen once. This CDR3 contains 13 residues. Deletions cut 3 bases from V and 2 bases from J, with 10 bases between. Germline V gives CDR1 GTSNPN, CDR2 SVGIG (reference sequence). These data belong to a study of blood T cell repertoires in COVID-19. Study summary: The United States, Italy and Spain provided the acute and convalescent COVID-19 samples.

The material sequenced was peripheral blood. The receptor was derived from a woman younger than 45 with active or convalescent COVID-19. The rearrangement joins TRBV30 to TRBJ1-1, with D perhaps TRBD1 (6 bases). Written as DNA, the CDR3 is TGTGCCTGGAGGGTGGGGGCCAACACTGAAGCTTTCTTT. This encodes CAWRVGANTEAFF. Based on the CDR3 plus reference TRBV30 and TRBJ1-1, the full variable domain is SQTIHQWPATLVQPVGSPLSLECTVEGTSNPNLYWYRQAAGRGLQLLFYSVGIGQISSEVPQNLSASRPQDRQFILSSKKLLLSDSGFYLCAWRVGANTEAFFGQGTRLTVV.